Presented here are 4 T cell receptor beta chains from one specimen sequenced in a study of metastatic and nonmetastatic thyroid tumors. TCRdb re-clonotyped the PCR reads via MiXCR. The repertoire consists of fewer than 15,000 clones, with 20% to 25% occurring once and the leading ten covering roughly 3.9%. Until they underwent thyroid surgery, no patient had received any treatment. Sequenced input: blood. These receptors all come from a female donor with papillary thyroid cancer or a benign thyroid nodule (not recorded which). Some clones in this sample may be carry-over from other donors' samples.

At least ten counts were recorded for this clone. V gene TRBV16 combines with J gene TRBJ1-3; no clear D. Germline V gives CDR1 KGHSY, CDR2 FQNENV. This CDR3 is 14 amino acids long. Trimming left V 2 bases short and J 0 bases short, with 5 bases between. The CDR3 loop is CASSQTYSGNTIYF. The CDR3 DNA follows: TGTGCCAGCAGCCAAACATACTCTGGAAACACCATATATTTT. Variable domain in full (rest from reference TRBV16 and TRBJ1-3): GEEVAQTPKHLVRGEGQKAKLYCAPIKGHSYVFWYQQVLKNEFKFLISFQNENVFDETGMPKERFSAKCLPNSPCSLEIQATKLEDSAVYFCASSQTYSGNTIYFGEGSWLTVV.

In this sample, this clone turned up a few times. The V and J genes are TRBV6-1 and TRBJ1-2; no clear D. The CDR3 spans 15 residues. Germline values: CDR1 MNHNS, CDR2 SASEGT. The ends were cut back, 8 bases at V and 0 bases at J, with 16 bases in the middle. The CDR3 DNA sequence: TGTGCCAGCGCAGATTTAGGCACAGCTAACTATGGCTACACCTTC. Translating gives CASADLGTANYGYTF.

This clone has ten or more counts. Possible read error: a much larger clone is one base away. The V call is TRBV6-2 or TRBV6-3, the J call TRBJ1-1, with D possibly TRBD1 on 6 matching bases. Per germline, CDR1 MNHEY and CDR2 SVGEGT. The CDR3 is 13 amino acids. Between the trimmed V and J ends, which lost 6 bases and 6 bases, there was a span of 14 bases. The CDR3: CASRRGGVSEAFF. The CDR3 coding sequence is TGTGCCAGCAGGCGAGGGGGGGTGTCTGAAGCTTTCTTT.

This chain's CDR3 is CASSPDGRSVTNEKLFF. Here the CDR3 DNA reads TGCGCCAGCAGCCCGGACGGACGCAGCGTAACTAATGAAAAACTGTTTTTT. This chain connects TRBV5-1 to TRBJ1-4; D unclear. The CDR3 is 17 amino acids. Germline CDR1 reads SGHRS; CDR2 reads YFSETQ. The ends were cut back, 4 bases at V and 1 base at J, with 17 bases in the middle.